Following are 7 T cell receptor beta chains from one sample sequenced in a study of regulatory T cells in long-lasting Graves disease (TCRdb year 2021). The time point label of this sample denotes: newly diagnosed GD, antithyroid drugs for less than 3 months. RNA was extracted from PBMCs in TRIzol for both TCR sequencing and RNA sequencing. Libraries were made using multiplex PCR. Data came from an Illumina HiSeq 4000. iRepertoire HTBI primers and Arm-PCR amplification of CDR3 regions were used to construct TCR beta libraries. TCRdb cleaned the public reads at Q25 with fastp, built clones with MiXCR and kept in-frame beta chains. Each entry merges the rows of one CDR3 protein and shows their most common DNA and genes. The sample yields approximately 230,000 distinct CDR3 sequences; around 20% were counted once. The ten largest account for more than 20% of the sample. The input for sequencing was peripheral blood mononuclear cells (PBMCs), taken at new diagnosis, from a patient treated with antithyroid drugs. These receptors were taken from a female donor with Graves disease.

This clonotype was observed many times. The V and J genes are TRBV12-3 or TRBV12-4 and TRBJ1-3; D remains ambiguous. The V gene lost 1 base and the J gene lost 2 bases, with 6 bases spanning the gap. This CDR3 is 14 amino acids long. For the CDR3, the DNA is TGTGCCAGCAGTTTAGAAGGGACTGGAAACACCATATATTTT. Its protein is CASSLEGTGNTIYF.

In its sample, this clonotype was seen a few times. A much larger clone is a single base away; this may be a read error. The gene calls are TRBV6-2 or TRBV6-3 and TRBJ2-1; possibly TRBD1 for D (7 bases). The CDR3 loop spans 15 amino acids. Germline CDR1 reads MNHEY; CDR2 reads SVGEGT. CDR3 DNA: TGTGCCGGCAGGGGCGGGGTAACAGGGACAGATGAGCAGTTCTTC. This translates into CAGRGGVTGTDEQFF.

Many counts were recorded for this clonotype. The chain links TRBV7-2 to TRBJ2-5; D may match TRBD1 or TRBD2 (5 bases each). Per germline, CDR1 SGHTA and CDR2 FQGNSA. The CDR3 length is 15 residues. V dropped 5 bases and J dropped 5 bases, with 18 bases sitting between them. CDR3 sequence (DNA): TGTGCCAGCAGCCCCTGGACACCAAGGGAGGAGACCCAGTACTTC. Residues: CASSPWTPREETQYF. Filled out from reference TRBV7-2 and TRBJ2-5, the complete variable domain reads GAGVSQSPSNKVTEKGKDVELRCDPISGHTALYWYRQSLGQGLEFLIYFQGNSAPDKSGLPSDRFSAERTGGSVSTLTIQRTQQEDSAVYLCASSPWTPREETQYFGPGTRLLVL.

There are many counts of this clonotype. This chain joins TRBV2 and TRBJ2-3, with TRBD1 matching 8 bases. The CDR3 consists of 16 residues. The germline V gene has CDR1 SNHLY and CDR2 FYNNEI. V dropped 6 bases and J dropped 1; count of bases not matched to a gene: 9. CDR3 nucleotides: TGTGCCAGCAGCCCCTCCGGGACAGGCGGCACAGATACGCAGTATTTT. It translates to CASSPSGTGGTDTQYF.

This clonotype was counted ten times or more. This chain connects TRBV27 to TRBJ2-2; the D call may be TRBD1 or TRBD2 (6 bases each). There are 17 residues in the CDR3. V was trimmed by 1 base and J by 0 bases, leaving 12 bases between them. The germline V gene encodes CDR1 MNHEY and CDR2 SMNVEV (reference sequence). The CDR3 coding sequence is TGTGCCAGCAGTTTATGGGGGGCGGCCGCGAACACCGGGGAGCTGTTTTTT. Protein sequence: CASSLWGAAANTGELFF.

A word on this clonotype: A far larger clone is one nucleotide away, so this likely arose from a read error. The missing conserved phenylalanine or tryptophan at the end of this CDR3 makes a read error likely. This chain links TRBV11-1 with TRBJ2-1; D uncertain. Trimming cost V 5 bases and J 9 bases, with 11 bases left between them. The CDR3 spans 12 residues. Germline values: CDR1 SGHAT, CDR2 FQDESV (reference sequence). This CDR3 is CASSPPVAEQFV. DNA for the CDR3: TGTGCCAGCAGCCCCCCCGTCGCTGAGCAGTTCGTC.

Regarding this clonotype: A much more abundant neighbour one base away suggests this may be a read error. In nucleotides, the CDR3 is TGTGCCAGCAGGCCGGGACAGCAAACAGATACGCAGTATTTT. Translation: CASRPGQQTDTQYF. The chain employs TRBV6-2 or TRBV6-3 and TRBJ2-3; 7 nucleotides agree with TRBD1. CDR3 size: 14 residues. Germline trimming cut 6 bases from V and 3 bases from J; bases unmatched to any gene: 6. The germline V gene has CDR1 MNHEY and CDR2 SVGEGT.